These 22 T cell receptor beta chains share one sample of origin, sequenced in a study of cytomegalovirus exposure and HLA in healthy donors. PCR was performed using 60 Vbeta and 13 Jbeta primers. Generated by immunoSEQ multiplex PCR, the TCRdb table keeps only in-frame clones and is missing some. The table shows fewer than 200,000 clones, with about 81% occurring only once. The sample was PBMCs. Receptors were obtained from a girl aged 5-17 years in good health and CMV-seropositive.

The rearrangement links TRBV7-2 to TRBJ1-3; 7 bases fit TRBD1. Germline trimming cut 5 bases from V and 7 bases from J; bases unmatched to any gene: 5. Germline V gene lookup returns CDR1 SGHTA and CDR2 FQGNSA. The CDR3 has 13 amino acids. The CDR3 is CASSGNRGNTIYF. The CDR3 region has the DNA TGTGCCAGCAGCGGTAACAGGGGCAACACCATATATTTT.

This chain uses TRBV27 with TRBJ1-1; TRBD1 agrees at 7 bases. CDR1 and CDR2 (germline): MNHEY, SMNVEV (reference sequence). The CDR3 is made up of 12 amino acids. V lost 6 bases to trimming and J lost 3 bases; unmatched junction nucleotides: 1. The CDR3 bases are TGTGCCAGCAGGACAGGGTACACTGAAGCTTTCTTT. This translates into CASRTGYTEAFF.

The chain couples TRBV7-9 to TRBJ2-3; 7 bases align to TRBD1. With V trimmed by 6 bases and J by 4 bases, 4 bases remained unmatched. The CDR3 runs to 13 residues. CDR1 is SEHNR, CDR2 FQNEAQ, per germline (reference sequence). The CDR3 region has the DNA TGTGCCAGCAGAACAGGGGCCGCAGATACGCAGTATTTT. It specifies CASRTGAADTQYF. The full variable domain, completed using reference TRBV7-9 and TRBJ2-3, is DTGVSQNPRHKITKRGQNVTFRCDPISEHNRLYWYRQTLGQGPEFLTYFQNEAQLEKSRLLSDRFSAERPKGSFSTLEIQRTEQGDSAMYLCASRTGAADTQYFGPGTRLTVL.

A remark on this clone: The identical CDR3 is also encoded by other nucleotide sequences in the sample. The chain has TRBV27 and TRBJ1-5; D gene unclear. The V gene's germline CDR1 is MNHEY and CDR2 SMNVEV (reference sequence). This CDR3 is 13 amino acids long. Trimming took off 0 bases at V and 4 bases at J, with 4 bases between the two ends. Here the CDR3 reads CASSLSGNQPQHF. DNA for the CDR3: TGTGCCAGCAGTTTATCCGGGAATCAGCCCCAGCATTTT.

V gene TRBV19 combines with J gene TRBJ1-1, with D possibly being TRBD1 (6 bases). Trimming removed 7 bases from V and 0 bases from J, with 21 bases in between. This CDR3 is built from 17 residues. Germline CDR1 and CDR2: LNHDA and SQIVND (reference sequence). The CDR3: CASTIEQWGRMNTEAFF. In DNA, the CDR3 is TGTGCCAGTACGATCGAGCAGTGGGGGCGAATGAACACTGAAGCTTTCTTT. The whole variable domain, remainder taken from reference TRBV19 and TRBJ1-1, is DGGITQSPKYLFRKEGQNVTLSCEQNLNHDAMYWYRQDPGQGLRLIYYSQIVNDFQKGDIAEGYSVSREKKESFPLTVTSAQKNPTAFYLCASTIEQWGRMNTEAFFGQGTRLTVV.

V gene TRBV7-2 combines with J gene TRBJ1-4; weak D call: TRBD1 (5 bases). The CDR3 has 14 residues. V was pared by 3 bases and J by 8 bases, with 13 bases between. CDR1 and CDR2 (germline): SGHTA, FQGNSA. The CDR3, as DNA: TGTGCCAGCAGCTTGTTCGGGGCGGGAGAAAAACTGTTTTTT. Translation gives CASSLFGAGEKLFF.

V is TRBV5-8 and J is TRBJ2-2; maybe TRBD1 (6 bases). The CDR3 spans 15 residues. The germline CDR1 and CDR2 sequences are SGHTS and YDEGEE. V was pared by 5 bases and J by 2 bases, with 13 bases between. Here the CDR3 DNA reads TGTGCCAGCAGTCTAGGGGGAAGAAACACCGGGGAGCTGTTTTTT. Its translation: CASSLGGRNTGELFF.

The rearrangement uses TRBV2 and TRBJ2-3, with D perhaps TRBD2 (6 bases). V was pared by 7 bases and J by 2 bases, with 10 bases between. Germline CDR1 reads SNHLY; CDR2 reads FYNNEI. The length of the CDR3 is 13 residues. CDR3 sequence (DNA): TGTGCCAGCATCCCGGGGGTCACAGATACGCAGTATTTT. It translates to CASIPGVTDTQYF. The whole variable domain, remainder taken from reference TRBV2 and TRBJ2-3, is EPEVTQTPSHQVTQMGQEVILRCVPISNHLYFYWYRQILGQKVEFLVSFYNNEISEKSEIFDDQFSVERPDGSNFTLKIRSTKLEDSAMYFCASIPGVTDTQYFGPGTRLTVL.

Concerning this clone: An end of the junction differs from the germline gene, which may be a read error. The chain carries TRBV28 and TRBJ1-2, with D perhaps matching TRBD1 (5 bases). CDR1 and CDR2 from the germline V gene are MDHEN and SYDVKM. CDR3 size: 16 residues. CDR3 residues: CAGSLQQDGPSWGYTF. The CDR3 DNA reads TGTGCCGGCAGTCTCCAACAGGACGGCCCTAGTTGGGGCTACACCTTC.

CDR3 sequence: CASSLTTTATETQYF. Written as DNA, the CDR3 is TGCGCCAGCAGCTTGACGACCACAGCCACGGAGACCCAGTACTTC. V is TRBV5-1 and J is TRBJ2-5; D is unresolved. Trimming cost V 1 base and J 5 bases, with 15 bases left between them. This CDR3 comprises 15 residues. Germline CDR1 is SGHRS and CDR2 is YFSETQ.

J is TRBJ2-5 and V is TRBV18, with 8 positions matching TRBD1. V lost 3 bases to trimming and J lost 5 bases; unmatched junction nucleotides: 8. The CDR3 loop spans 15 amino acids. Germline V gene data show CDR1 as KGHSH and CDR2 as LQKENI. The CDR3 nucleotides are TGTGCCAGCTCACCTACGGGACAGGAGTGGGAGACCCAGTACTTC. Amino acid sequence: CASSPTGQEWETQYF. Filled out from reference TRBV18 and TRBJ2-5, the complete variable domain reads NAGVMQNPRHLVRRRGQEARLRCSPMKGHSHVYWYRQLPEEGLKFMVYLQKENIIDESGMPKERFSAEFPKEGPSILRIQQVVRGDSAAYFCASSPTGQEWETQYFGPGTRLLVL.

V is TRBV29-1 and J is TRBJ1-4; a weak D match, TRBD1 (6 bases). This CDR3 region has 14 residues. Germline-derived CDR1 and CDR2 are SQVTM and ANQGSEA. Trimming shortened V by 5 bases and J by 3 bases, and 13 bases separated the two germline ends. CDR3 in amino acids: CSVCIRGANEKLFF. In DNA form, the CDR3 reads TGCAGCGTTTGTATCAGGGGTGCTAATGAAAAACTGTTTTTT.

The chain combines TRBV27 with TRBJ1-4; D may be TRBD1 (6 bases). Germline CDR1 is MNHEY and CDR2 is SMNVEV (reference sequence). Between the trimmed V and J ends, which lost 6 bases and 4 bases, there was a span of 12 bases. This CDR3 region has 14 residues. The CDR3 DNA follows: TGTGCCAGCAGACTACAGGGTATTAATGAAAAACTGTTTTTT. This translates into CASRLQGINEKLFF. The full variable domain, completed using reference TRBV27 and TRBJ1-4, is EAQVTQNPRYLITVTGKKLTVTCSQNMNHEYMSWYRQDPGLGLRQIYYSMNVEVTDKGDVPEGYKVSRKEKRNFPLILESPSPNQTSLYFCASRLQGINEKLFFGSGTQLSVL.

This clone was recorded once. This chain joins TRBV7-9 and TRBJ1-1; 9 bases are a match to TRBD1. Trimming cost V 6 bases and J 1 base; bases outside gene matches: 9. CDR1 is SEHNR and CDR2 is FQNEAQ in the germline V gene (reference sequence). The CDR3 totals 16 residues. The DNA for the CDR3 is TGTGCCAGCAGTCCTTCCCCGGGACAGGGGAACACTGAAGCTTTCTTT. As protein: CASSPSPGQGNTEAFF.

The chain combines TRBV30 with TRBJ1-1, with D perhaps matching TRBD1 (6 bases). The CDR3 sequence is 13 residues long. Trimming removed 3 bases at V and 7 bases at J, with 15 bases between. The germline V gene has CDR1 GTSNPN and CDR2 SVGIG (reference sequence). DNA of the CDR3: TGTGCCTGGAGAGGACAGTCGCTAAATGAAGCTTTCTTT. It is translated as CAWRGQSLNEAFF.

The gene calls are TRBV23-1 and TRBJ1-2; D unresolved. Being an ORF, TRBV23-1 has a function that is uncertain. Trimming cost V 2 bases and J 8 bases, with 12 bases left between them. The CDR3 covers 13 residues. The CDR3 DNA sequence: TGCGCCAGCAGTCAACAAGAGGTGTGGGGCTACACCTTC. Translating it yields CASSQQEVWGYTF.

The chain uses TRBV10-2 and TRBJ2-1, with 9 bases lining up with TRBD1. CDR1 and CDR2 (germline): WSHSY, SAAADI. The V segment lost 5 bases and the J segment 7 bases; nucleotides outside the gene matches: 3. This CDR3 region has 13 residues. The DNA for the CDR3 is TGCGCCAGCAGTTCGGACAGGGGTAATGAGCAGTTCTTC. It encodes CASSSDRGNEQFF.

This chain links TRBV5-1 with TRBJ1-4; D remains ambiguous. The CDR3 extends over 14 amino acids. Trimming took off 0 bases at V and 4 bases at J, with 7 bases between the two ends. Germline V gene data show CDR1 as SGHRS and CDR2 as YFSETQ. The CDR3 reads CASSLVSYNEKLFF. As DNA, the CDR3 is TGCGCCAGCAGCTTGGTCTCCTATAATGAAAAACTGTTTTTT.

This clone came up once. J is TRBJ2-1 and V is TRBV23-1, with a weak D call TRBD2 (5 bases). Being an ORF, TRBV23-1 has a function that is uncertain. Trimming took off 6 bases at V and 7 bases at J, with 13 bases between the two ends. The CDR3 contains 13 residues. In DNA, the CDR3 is TGCGCCAGCAGCCTGAATGGAGGTAATGAGCAGTTCTTC. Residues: CASSLNGGNEQFF.

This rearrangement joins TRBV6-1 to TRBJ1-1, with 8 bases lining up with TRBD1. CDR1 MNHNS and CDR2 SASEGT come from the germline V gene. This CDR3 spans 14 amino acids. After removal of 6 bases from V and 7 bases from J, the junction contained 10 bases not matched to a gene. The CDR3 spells CASSTQQGGNEAFF. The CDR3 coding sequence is TGTGCCAGCAGCACGCAACAGGGGGGTAATGAAGCTTTCTTT.

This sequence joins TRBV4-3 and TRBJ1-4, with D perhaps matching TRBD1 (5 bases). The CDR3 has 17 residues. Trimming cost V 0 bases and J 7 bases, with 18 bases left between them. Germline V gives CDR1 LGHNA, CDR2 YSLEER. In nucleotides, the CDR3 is TGCGCCAGCAGCCAAGAACCCCTAGCGGGGGGTGCTGAAAAACTGTTTTTT. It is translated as CASSQEPLAGGAEKLFF.

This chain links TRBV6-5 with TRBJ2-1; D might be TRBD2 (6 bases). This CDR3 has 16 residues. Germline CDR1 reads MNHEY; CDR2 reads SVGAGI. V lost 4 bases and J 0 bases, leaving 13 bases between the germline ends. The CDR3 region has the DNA TGTGCCAGCAGTTTTAGCGGATACAGCTCCTACAATGAGCAGTTCTTC. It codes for CASSFSGYSSYNEQFF.